This TCR beta chain was observed in a study of shared clonotypes between healthy human individuals. Authors' data handling: There were no quality scores in the junction-only immunoSEQ sequences, so filtering differed. Profiled with immunoSEQ multiplex PCR; TCRdb holds only in-frame clones, not every one. Clonal size and the V and J genes are those of that table, whereas D and trimming came from the DNA. This sample has approximately 2.5 million clones; 80% to 95% occur once, and the top ten carry 0.36%. The investigators split CD4+ cells into a CD45RA+ naive subset and a CD45RA-negative memory subset. About this clone itself: Its antigen is as yet unknown.

General study points: Clonotype sharing across donors was expected to vary with sequencing depth. It was observed that 5% to 6.5% of naive CD4 clonotypes were shared across a few donors.

The CDR3 totals 16 residues. Germline V CDR1 and CDR2: SQVTM, ANQGSEA. V was trimmed by 0 bases and J by 0 bases, leaving 12 bases between them. J is TRBJ1-3 and V is TRBV29-1; possible D gene TRBD1, 5 bases. Sequenced sample: naive CD4+ T cells from PBMCs. Described subset: CD45RA+ positively selected. This TCR was recovered from a young man in good health. Some clones in this sample may be carry-over from other donors' samples. CDR3 residues: CSVEDSRTSSGNTIYF. The CDR3 nucleotides are TGCAGCGTTGAAGATAGCAGGACAAGCTCTGGAAACACCATATATTTT.